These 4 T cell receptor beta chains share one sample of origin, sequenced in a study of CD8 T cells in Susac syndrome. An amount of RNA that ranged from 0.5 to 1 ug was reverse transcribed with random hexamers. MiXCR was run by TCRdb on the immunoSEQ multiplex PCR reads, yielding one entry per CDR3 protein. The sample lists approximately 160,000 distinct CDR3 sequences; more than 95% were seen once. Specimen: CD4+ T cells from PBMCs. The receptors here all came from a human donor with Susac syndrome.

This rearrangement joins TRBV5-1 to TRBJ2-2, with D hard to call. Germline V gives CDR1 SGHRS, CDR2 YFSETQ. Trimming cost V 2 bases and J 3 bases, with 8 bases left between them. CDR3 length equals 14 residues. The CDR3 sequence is CASSFTDDTGELFF. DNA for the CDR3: TGCGCCAGCAGCTTCACCGACGACACCGGGGAGCTGTTTTTT.

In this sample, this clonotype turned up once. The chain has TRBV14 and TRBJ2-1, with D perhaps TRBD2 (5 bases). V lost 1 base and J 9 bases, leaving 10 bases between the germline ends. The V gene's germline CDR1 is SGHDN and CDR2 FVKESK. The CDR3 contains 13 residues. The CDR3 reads CASSQAVGSEQFF. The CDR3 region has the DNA TGTGCCAGCAGCCAAGCGGTGGGGAGTGAGCAGTTCTTC.

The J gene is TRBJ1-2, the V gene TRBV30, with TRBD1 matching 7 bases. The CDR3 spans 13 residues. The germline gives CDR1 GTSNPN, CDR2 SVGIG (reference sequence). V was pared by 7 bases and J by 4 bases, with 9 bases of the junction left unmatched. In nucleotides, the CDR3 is TGTGCCTCCAACCGGGACAGCCTCTATGGCTACACCTTC. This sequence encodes CASNRDSLYGYTF.

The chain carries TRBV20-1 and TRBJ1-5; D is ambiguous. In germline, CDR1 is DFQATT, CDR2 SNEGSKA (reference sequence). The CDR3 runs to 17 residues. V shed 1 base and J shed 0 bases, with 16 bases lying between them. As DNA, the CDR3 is TGCAGTGCTAGAGTGGGGAAGGAACTCATTAGCAATCAGCCCCAGCATTTT. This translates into CSARVGKELISNQPQHF.